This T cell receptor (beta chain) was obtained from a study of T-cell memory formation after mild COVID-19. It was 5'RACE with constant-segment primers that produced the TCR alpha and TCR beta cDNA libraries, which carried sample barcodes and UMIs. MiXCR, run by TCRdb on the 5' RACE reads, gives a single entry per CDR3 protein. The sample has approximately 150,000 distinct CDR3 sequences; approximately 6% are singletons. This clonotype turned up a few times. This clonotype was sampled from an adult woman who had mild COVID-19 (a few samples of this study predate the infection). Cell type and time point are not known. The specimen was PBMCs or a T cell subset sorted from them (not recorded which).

For the CDR3, the DNA is TGCGCCAGCAGCTTGGATCCAGGGCACTCCTACAATGAGCAGTTCTTC. This codes for CASSLDPGHSYNEQFF. The chain carries TRBV5-1 and TRBJ2-1, with D perhaps matching TRBD1 (5 bases). The CDR3 loop spans 16 amino acids. Germline CDR1 and CDR2: SGHRS and YFSETQ. With 0 bases removed from V and 0 bases from J, the gap between germline ends came to 10 bases. The whole variable domain, filled in from reference TRBV5-1 and TRBJ2-1, reads KAGVTQTPRYLIKTRGQQVTLSCSPISGHRSVSWYQQTPGQGLQFLFEYFSETQRNKGNFPGRFSGRQFSNSRSEMNVSTLELGDSALYLCASSLDPGHSYNEQFFGPGTRLTVL.